This T cell receptor beta chain was sequenced for a study of T-cell memory formation after mild COVID-19. Study-level results: Cross-reactive memory appears to have joined, as suggested by some responding clones showing up in pre-infection memory. Among clones peaking at day 37 in the second wave, SARS-CoV-2 specificity remained unconfirmed.

cDNA libraries for TCR alpha and TCR beta, carrying sample barcodes and UMIs, came from 5'RACE with constant-segment primers. TCRdb used MiXCR to reprocess the 5' RACE reads, holding one entry per CDR3 protein. The top ten clones hold 2% to 2.5% of a sample with about 250,000 distinct CDR3 sequences, just over 15% of them seen once. The sample holds a few counts of this clonotype. Its matching antigen is unknown. The sample taken for sequencing was PBMCs or a T cell subset sorted from them (not recorded which). This TCR was sampled from an adult woman who had mild COVID-19 (a few samples of this study predate the infection). Cell type and time point are not known.

Here the CDR3 reads CATSRDLARQETQYF. The CDR3, as DNA: TGTGCCACCAGCAGAGATTTAGCCCGCCAGGAGACCCAGTACTTC. The gene calls are TRBV15 and TRBJ2-5; D unresolved. This CDR3 region has 15 residues. Trimming stripped 0 bases from V and 5 bases from J, with 13 bases between. The germline V gene encodes CDR1 LNHNV and CDR2 YYDKDF (reference sequence).